This T cell receptor beta chain was recovered during a study of T cells expressing NK-cell markers. Study overall: The TCR beta repertoires originated in sorted CD3+CD56+NKG2C+, CD3+CD56+NKG2C- and CD3+CD56-NKG2C+ T cells. Sequencing covered eight donors, seven HCMV-seropositive and one seronegative.

The CDR3 runs 13 residues. From germline, CDR1 is ENHRY and CDR2 SYGVKD. TCRdb reprocessed the 5' RACE reads and keeps a single row for each CDR3 protein, giving no DNA. The clone table shows 500,000 to 700,000 distinct CDR3 sequences, with the ten largest holding roughly 3.5%. V is TRBV10-3 and J is TRBJ2-3; TCRdb calls TRBD1, which cannot be checked without DNA. This clonotype was sampled from a man between 18 and 29 years old in good health. Sequenced material: blood T cells: a sorted CD56 or NKG2C T cell subset, CD4+ or CD8+ T cells, or bulk PBMC T cells (not recorded which). This chain's CDR3 is CAISEGTRDTQYF.